The present T cell receptor (beta chain) was sequenced within a study of blood T cell repertoires in COVID-19. Study as a whole: Nucleic acid was either cDNA or gDNA, and it came from T cells, B-cell-depleted T cells, or PBMCs.

In the original workflow: Estimation of nucleated cell counts relied on the amplification of reference gene primers. Data came from immunoSEQ multiplex PCR; TCRdb stores just in-frame clones and leaves some out. V and J calls and clone size are those listed in that table; D and trimming were worked out from the DNA. The sample records tens of thousands of clones, under 90% being singletons. The CDR3 loop spans 13 amino acids. V lost 3 bases, J lost 5 bases, and 2 bases stayed unmatched. Germline CDR1 and CDR2: SGHTA and FQGNSA. The TCR originated in a woman aged 70 to 79 with acute or convalescent COVID-19. The genes are TRBV7-2 and TRBJ1-1; TRBD1 matches at 8 bases. The sequencing input was peripheral blood. The CDR3 DNA reads as TGTGCCAGCAGCTTCAGGGGGCAGACTGAAGCTTTCTTT. As protein: CASSFRGQTEAFF.